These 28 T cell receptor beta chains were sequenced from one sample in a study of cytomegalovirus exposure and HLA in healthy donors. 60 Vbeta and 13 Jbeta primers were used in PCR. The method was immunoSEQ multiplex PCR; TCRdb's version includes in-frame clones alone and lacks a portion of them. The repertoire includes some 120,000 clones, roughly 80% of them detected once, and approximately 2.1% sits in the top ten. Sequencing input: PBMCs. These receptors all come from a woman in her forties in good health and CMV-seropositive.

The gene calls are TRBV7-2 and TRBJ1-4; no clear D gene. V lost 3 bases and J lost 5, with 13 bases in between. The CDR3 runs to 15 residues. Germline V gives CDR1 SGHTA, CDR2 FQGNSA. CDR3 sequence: CASSLGGNPNEKLFF. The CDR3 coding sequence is TGTGCCAGCAGCTTGGGCGGGAACCCGAATGAAAAACTGTTTTTT.

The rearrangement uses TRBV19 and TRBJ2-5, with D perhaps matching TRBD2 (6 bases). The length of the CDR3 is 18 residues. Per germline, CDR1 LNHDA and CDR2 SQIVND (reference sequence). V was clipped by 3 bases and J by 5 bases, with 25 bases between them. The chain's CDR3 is CASSIFPRLEAGLETQYF. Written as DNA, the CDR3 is TGTGCCAGTAGTATCTTCCCCCGTCTTGAGGCGGGGTTGGAGACCCAGTACTTC.

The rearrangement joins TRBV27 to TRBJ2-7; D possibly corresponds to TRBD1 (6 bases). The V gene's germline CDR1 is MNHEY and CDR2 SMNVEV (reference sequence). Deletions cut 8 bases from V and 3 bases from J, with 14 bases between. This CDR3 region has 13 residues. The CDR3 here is CASPYRDNYEQYF. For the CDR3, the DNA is TGTGCCAGCCCGTACCGGGACAACTACGAGCAGTACTTC.

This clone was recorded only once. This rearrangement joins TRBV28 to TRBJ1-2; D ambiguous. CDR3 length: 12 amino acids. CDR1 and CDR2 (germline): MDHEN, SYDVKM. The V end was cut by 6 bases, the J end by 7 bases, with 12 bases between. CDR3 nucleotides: TGTGCCAGCAGACTCGGAGGGCTTGGCTACACCTTC. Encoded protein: CASRLGGLGYTF.

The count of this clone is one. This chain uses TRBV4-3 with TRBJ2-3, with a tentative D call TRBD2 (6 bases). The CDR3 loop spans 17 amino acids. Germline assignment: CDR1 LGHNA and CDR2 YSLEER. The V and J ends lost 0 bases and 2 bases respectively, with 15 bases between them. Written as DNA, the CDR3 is TGCGCCAGCAGCCAAGACCATAGACGCGGGACCACAGATACGCAGTATTTT. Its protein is CASSQDHRRGTTDTQYF.

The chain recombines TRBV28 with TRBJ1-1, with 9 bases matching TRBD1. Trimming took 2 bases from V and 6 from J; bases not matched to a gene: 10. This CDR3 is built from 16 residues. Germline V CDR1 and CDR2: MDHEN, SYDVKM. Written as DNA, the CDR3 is TGTGCCAGCAGTTTAGGTGGAACAGGGGGCTTCGCTGAAGCTTTCTTT. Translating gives CASSLGGTGGFAEAFF.

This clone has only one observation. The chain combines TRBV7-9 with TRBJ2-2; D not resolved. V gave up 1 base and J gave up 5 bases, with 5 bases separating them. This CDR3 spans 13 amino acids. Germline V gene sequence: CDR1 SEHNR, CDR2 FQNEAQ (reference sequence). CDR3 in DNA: TGTGCCAGCAGCTTAGTTGCGACCGGGGAGCTGTTTTTT. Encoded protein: CASSLVATGELFF. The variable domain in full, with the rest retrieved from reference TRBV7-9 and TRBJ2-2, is DTGVSQNPRHKITKRGQNVTFRCDPISEHNRLYWYRQTLGQGPEFLTYFQNEAQLEKSRLLSDRFSAERPKGSFSTLEIQRTEQGDSAMYLCASSLVATGELFFGEGSRLTVL.

The CDR3 DNA reads TGTGCCAGCAGGACAGGTGGCCGCTACGAGCAGTACTTC. It yields the protein CASRTGGRYEQYF. This chain links TRBV2 with TRBJ2-7, with a possible D match to TRBD1 (6 bases). This CDR3 has 13 amino acids. Germline V CDR1 and CDR2: SNHLY, FYNNEI. The ends were cut back, 6 bases at V and 3 bases at J, with 12 bases in the middle.

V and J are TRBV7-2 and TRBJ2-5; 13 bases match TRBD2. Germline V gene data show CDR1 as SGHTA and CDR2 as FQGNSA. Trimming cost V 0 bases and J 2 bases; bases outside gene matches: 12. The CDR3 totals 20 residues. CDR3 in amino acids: CASSLAPLLAGGPTQETQYF. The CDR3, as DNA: TGTGCCAGCAGCTTAGCGCCCCTACTAGCGGGGGGGCCAACACAAGAGACCCAGTACTTC.

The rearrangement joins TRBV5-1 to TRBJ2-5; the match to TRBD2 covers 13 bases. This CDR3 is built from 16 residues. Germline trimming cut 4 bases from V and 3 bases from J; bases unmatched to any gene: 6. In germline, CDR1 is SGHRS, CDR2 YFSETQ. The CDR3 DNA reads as TGCGCCAGCAGCCCTCTTACTAGCGGGGGGGAAGAGACCCAGTACTTC. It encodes CASSPLTSGGEETQYF.

CDR3 DNA sequence: TGTGCCAGCAGTTATGAGGCAGGGGGGAATTCACCCCTCCACTTT. This sequence encodes CASSYEAGGNSPLHF. The chain recombines TRBV6-5 with TRBJ1-6; 7 bases line up with TRBD1. CDR3 length: 15 amino acids. V shed 3 bases and J 7 bases; nucleotides not matched to a gene: 6. Germline loops: CDR1 MNHEY, CDR2 SVGAGI.

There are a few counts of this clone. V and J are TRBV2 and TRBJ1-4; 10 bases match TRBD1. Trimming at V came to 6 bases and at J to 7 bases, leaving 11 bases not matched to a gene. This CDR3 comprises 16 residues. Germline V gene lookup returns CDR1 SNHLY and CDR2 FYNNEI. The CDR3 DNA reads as TGTGCCAGCAGCCAAGGGTGGGGACAGGGGAGTGAAAAACTGTTTTTT. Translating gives CASSQGWGQGSEKLFF.

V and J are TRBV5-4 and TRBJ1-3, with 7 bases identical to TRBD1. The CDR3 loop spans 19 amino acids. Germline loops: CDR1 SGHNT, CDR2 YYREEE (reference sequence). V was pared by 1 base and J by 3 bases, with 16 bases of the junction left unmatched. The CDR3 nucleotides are TGTGCCAGCAGCTTGTGGAAGGGGACAGCCAAGCCGGGTGGAAACACCATATATTTT. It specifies CASSLWKGTAKPGGNTIYF.

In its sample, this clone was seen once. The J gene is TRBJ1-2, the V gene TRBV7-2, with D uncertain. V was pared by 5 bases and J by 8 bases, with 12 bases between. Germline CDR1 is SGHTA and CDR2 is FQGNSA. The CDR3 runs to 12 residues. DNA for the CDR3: TGTGCCAGCAGCACCCCGGGTGTCGGCTACACCTTC. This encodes CASSTPGVGYTF.

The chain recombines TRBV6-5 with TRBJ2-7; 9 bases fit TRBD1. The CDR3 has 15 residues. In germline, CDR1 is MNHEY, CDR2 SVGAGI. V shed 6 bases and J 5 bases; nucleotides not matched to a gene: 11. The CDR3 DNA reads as TGTGCCAGCAGGGCGACCGGGACAGGGTCCCACGAGCAGTACTTC. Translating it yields CASRATGTGSHEQYF.

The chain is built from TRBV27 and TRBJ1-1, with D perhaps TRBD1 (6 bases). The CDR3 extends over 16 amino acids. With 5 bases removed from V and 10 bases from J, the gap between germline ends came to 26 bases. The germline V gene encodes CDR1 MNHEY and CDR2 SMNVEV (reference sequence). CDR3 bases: TGTGCCAGCAGTCTTAGCCCGACCCAGGGGCCGGGGGGAGCTTTCTTT. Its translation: CASSLSPTQGPGGAFF.

For the CDR3, the DNA is TGTGCCAGCAGCATTACAGGGGCGGACTATGGCTACACCTTC. This gives the protein CASSITGADYGYTF. The rearrangement uses TRBV7-2 and TRBJ1-2, with TRBD1 matching over 7 bases. There are 14 residues in the CDR3. Germline V lookup: CDR1 SGHTA, CDR2 FQGNSA. The V gene end was trimmed by 5 bases and the J gene end by 3 bases; junction bases not matched to a gene: 6.

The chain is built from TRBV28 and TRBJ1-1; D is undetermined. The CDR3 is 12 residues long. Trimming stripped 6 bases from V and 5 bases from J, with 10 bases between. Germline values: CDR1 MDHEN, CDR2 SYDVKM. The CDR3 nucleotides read TGTGCCAGCAGGGAGTCTATTACTGAAGCTTTCTTT. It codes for CASRESITEAFF.

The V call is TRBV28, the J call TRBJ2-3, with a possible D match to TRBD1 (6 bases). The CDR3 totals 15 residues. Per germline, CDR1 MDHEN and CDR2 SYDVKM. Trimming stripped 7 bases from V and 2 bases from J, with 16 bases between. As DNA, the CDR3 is TGTGCCAGCACCGCCTCAGGACAGACCACAGATACGCAGTATTTT. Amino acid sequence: CASTASGQTTDTQYF.

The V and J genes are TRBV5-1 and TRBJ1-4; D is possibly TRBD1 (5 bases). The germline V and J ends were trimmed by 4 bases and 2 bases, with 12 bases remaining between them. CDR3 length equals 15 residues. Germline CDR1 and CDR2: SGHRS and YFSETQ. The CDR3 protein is CASSPGGNTNEKLFF. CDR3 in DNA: TGCGCCAGCAGCCCGGGGGGGAACACTAATGAAAAACTGTTTTTT. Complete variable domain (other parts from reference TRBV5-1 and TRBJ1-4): KAGVTQTPRYLIKTRGQQVTLSCSPISGHRSVSWYQQTPGQGLQFLFEYFSETQRNKGNFPGRFSGRQFSNSRSEMNVSTLELGDSALYLCASSPGGNTNEKLFFGSGTQLSVL.

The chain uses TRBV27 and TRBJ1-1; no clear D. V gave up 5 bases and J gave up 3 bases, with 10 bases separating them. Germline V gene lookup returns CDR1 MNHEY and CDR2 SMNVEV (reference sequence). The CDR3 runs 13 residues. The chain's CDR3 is CASSRVLDTEAFF. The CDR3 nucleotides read TGTGCCAGCAGTCGGGTTCTAGACACTGAAGCTTTCTTT.

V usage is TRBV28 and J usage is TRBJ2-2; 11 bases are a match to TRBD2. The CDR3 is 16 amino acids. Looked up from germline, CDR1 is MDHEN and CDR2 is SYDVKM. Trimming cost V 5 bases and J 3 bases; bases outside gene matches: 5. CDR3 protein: CASSKLAGVYTGELFF. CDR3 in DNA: TGTGCCAGCAGTAAACTAGCGGGAGTATACACCGGGGAGCTGTTTTTT.

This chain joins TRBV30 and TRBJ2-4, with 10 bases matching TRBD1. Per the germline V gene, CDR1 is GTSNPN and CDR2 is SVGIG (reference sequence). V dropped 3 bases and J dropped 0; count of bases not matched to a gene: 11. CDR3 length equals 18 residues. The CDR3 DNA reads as TGTGCCTGGAGCTTGGGAAGACAGGGGGCCCTAGCCAAAAACATTCAGTACTTC. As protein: CAWSLGRQGALAKNIQYF.

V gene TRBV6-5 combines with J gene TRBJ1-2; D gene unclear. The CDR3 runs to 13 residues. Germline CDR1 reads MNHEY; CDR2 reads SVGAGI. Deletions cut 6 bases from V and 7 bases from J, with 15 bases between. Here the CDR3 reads CASRARAGGGYTF. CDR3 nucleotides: TGTGCCAGCAGGGCCCGGGCGGGCGGTGGCTACACCTTC.

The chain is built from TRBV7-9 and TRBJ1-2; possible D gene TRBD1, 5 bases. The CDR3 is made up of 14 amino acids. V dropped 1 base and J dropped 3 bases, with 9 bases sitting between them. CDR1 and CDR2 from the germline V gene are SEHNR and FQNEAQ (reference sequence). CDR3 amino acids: CASSLVATDYGYTF. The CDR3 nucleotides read TGTGCCAGCAGCTTAGTTGCGACAGACTATGGCTACACCTTC.

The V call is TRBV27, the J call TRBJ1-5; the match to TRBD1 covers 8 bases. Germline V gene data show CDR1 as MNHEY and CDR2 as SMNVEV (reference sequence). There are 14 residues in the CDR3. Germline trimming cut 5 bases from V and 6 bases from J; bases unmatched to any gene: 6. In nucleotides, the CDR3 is TGTGCCAGCAGTCCAGGGGGCGTGGCTCAGCCCCAGCATTTT. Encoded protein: CASSPGGVAQPQHF.

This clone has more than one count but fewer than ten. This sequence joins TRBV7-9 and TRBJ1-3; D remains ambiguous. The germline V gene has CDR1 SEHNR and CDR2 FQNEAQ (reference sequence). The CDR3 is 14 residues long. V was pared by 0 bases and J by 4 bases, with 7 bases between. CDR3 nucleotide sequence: TGTGCCAGCAGCTTAGCGGCCTCCGGAAACACCATATATTTT. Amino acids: CASSLAASGNTIYF.

As DNA, the CDR3 is TGTGCCACCAGCACGGCGGGAGGGCCTAGAGAGACCCAGTACTTC. Its protein is CATSTAGGPRETQYF. The rearrangement joins TRBV15 to TRBJ2-5; the match to TRBD2 covers 9 bases. There are 15 residues in the CDR3. The J segment lost 4 bases and the V segment lost 4 bases, leaving 7 bases of the junction unmatched. Germline lookup yields CDR1 LNHNV and CDR2 YYDKDF (reference sequence).